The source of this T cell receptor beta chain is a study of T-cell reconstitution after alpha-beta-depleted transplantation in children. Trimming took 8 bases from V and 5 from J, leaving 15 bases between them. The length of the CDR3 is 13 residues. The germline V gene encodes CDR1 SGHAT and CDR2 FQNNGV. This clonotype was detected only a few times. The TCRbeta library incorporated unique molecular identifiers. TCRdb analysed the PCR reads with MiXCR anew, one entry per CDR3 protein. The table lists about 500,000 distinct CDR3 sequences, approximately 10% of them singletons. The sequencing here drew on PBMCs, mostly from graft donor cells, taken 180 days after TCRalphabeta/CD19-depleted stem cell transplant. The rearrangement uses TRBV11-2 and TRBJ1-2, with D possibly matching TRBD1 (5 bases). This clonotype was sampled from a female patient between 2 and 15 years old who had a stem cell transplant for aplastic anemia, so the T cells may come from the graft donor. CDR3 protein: CASATGRPYGYTF. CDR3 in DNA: TGTGCCAGCGCCACGGGGCGTCCTTATGGCTACACCTTC. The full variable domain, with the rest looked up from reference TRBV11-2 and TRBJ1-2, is EAGVAQSPRYKIIEKRQSVAFWCNPISGHATLYWYQQILGQGPKLLIQFQNNGVVDDSQLPKDRFSAERLKGVDSTLKIQPAKLEDSAVYLCASATGRPYGYTFGSGTRLTVV.